The 23 T cell receptor beta chains below were found in one sample sequenced in a study of shared clonotypes between healthy human individuals. The data were produced by immunoSEQ multiplex PCR, yet TCRdb's version contains in-frame clones alone and is incomplete. The sample has some 2,000,000 clones; 90% to 95% are singletons. Sample: naive CD4+ T cells sorted from blood. Subset specified: CD45RA+ positively selected. These receptors were obtained from a man between 18 and 35 years old in good health.

This rearrangement joins TRBV19 to TRBJ1-6; 9 bases align to TRBD1. Germline CDR1 is LNHDA and CDR2 is SQIVND (reference sequence). V shed 5 bases, J shed 10 bases, and the junction held 6 bases outside the gene matches. The CDR3 totals 14 residues. The CDR3 is CASSPGTGHSPLHF. The DNA of the CDR3 is TGTGCCAGTAGTCCCGGGACAGGGCACTCACCCCTCCACTTT.

This clone was counted once. The chain uses TRBV5-1 and TRBJ2-2; D unresolved. Deletions cut 3 bases from V and 4 bases from J, with 10 bases between. Germline CDR1 SGHRS, CDR2 YFSETQ. This CDR3 comprises 14 residues. CDR3 sequence reads: CASSSVTFTGELFF. The CDR3 nucleotides are TGCGCCAGCAGCTCGGTGACTTTCACCGGGGAGCTGTTTTTT.

V and J are TRBV18 and TRBJ1-2; no clear D. The CDR3 runs 13 residues. The V end was cut by 3 bases, the J end by 7 bases, with 12 bases between. Germline V gene sequence: CDR1 KGHSH, CDR2 LQKENI. CDR3 nucleotides: TGTGCCAGCTCACCGCCTTCCATCCCTGGCTACACCTTC. Its translation: CASSPPSIPGYTF. Combining the CDR3 with reference TRBV18 and TRBJ1-2 gives the whole variable domain NAGVMQNPRHLVRRRGQEARLRCSPMKGHSHVYWYRQLPEEGLKFMVYLQKENIIDESGMPKERFSAEFPKEGPSILRIQQVVRGDSAAYFCASSPPSIPGYTFGSGTRLTVV.

This rearrangement joins TRBV19 to TRBJ1-3, with D uncertain. Trimming pared 3 bases from V and 0 bases from J, leaving 12 bases between. This CDR3 has 16 amino acids. CDR1 and CDR2 (germline): LNHDA, SQIVND (reference sequence). The CDR3 spells CASSMGLTYSGNTIYF. The CDR3 DNA follows: TGTGCCAGTAGTATGGGCTTGACATACTCTGGAAACACCATATATTTT. The full variable domain, its missing parts supplied by reference TRBV19 and TRBJ1-3, is DGGITQSPKYLFRKEGQNVTLSCEQNLNHDAMYWYRQDPGQGLRLIYYSQIVNDFQKGDIAEGYSVSREKKESFPLTVTSAQKNPTAFYLCASSMGLTYSGNTIYFGEGSWLTVV.

The chain joins TRBV7-9 to TRBJ1-1; D remains ambiguous. Germline V gives CDR1 SEHNR, CDR2 FQNEAQ (reference sequence). The CDR3 sequence is 14 residues long. Trimming removed 5 bases from V and 0 bases from J, with 10 bases in between. In DNA, the CDR3 is TGTGCCAGCAGCCTACCCGTCATGAACACTGAAGCTTTCTTT. This encodes CASSLPVMNTEAFF.

This rearrangement joins TRBV6-1 to TRBJ1-4; TRBD1 might be the D (6 bases). Trimming stripped 0 bases from V and 8 bases from J, with 13 bases between. This CDR3 has 15 residues. The germline V gene has CDR1 MNHNS and CDR2 SASEGT. The CDR3 DNA reads as TGTGCCAGCAGTGAAGCCGAGGGGGGTTGGGAAAAACTGTTTTTT. This sequence encodes CASSEAEGGWEKLFF.

CDR3 sequence (DNA): TGTGCCAGCAGCGTACAGTCCAGGGGGCACACTGAAGCTTTCTTT. Its protein product is CASSVQSRGHTEAFF. J is TRBJ1-1 and V is TRBV9, with 8 bases that match TRBD1. This CDR3 spans 15 amino acids. V dropped 1 base and J dropped 3; count of bases not matched to a gene: 5. The germline gives CDR1 SGDLS, CDR2 YYNGEE.

On this clone: A much larger clone is a single base away; this may be a read error. Other DNA sequences from this sample encode an identical CDR3 as well. This CDR3 reads CAWRGQSYEQYF. The CDR3 nucleotides read TGTGCCTGGAGAGGACAGAGCTACGAGCAGTACTTC. J is TRBJ2-7 and V is TRBV30, with D possibly matching TRBD1 (6 bases). Germline V gene sequence: CDR1 GTSNPN, CDR2 SVGIG (reference sequence). The CDR3 sequence is 12 residues long. The ends were cut back, 3 bases at V and 3 bases at J, with 9 bases in the middle.

The CDR3 reads CASSLRQTSGNTIYF. DNA for the CDR3: TGCGCCAGCAGCTTGCGACAGACCTCTGGAAACACCATATATTTT. The V call is TRBV5-1, the J call TRBJ1-3; D is possibly TRBD1 (5 bases). CDR1 SGHRS and CDR2 YFSETQ come from the germline V gene. The CDR3 extends over 15 amino acids. Trimming left V 1 base short and J 0 bases short, with 8 bases between.

The chain combines TRBV11-3 with TRBJ2-1; 10 positions match TRBD2. The CDR3 is made up of 13 amino acids. Germline trimming cut 5 bases from V and 10 bases from J; bases unmatched to any gene: 5. Germline CDR1 is SGHNT and CDR2 is YENEEA. The CDR3 is CASSISGGAEQFF. CDR3 nucleotide sequence: TGTGCCAGCAGCATAAGCGGGGGGGCGGAGCAGTTCTTC. The whole variable domain, filled in from reference TRBV11-3 and TRBJ2-1, reads EAGVVQSPRYKIIEKKQPVAFWCNPISGHNTLYWYLQNLGQGPELLIRYENEEAVDDSQLPKDRFSAERLKGVDSTLKIQPAELGDSAVYLCASSISGGAEQFFGPGTRLTVL.

The chain links TRBV11-2 to TRBJ2-5; TRBD2 might be the D (6 bases). In germline, CDR1 is SGHAT, CDR2 FQNNGV. The CDR3 is made up of 14 amino acids. V lost 8 bases and J lost 2, with 15 bases in between. CDR3 nucleotide sequence: TGTGCCAGCGGTTATCCCGGGAGTCAAGAGACCCAGTACTTC. It yields the protein CASGYPGSQETQYF.

V is TRBV6-5 and J is TRBJ2-2; D is possibly TRBD2 (5 bases). CDR1 and CDR2 from the germline V gene are MNHEY and SVGAGI. The CDR3 runs 14 residues. Trimming cost V 4 bases and J 5 bases, with 11 bases left between them. The CDR3 here is CASSSTSGTGELFF. CDR3 nucleotides: TGTGCCAGCAGTTCTACGTCGGGGACCGGGGAGCTGTTTTTT.

A note on this clone: The sample carries other DNA sequences with the same CDR3. The chain recombines TRBV10-3 with TRBJ2-2; D might be TRBD2 (6 bases). Trimming took off 6 bases at V and 2 bases at J, with 13 bases between the two ends. Germline assignment: CDR1 ENHRY and CDR2 SYGVKD. The CDR3 length is 15 residues. CDR3 sequence reads: CAIRGGTANTGELFF. CDR3 coding DNA: TGTGCCATCAGGGGAGGTACAGCTAACACCGGGGAGCTGTTTTTT.

The chain couples TRBV30 to TRBJ2-2, with D perhaps given as TRBD1 or TRBD2 (5 bases each). The ends were cut back, 3 bases at V and 7 bases at J, with 12 bases in the middle. Germline values: CDR1 GTSNPN, CDR2 SVGIG (reference sequence). The CDR3 loop spans 13 amino acids. The DNA for the CDR3 is TGTGCCTGGAGAAATTCAGGGAGCGGGGAGCTGTTTTTT. This codes for CAWRNSGSGELFF.

The rearrangement joins TRBV4-1 to TRBJ2-2; 8 positions match TRBD2. The V segment lost 8 bases and the J segment 4 bases; nucleotides outside the gene matches: 12. Per germline, CDR1 MGHRA and CDR2 YSYEKL. The CDR3 extends over 16 amino acids. CDR3 DNA: TGCGCCAGCCGATCGGGGGGGGGCATTGGCACCGGGGAGCTGTTTTTT. Amino acids: CASRSGGGIGTGELFF.

V is TRBV4-1 and J is TRBJ2-7; 9 positions agree with TRBD1. Looked up from germline, CDR1 is MGHRA and CDR2 is YSYEKL. V dropped 4 bases and J dropped 7; count of bases not matched to a gene: 5. The CDR3 totals 13 residues. The CDR3 DNA reads as TGCGCCAGCAGCCTGGACAGGGGCTCTGAGCAGTACTTC. It translates to CASSLDRGSEQYF.

As regards this clone: At the DNA level, this CDR3 is encoded by other sequences in the same sample as well. V and J are TRBV6-5 and TRBJ2-2; D is possibly TRBD2 (6 bases). Germline values: CDR1 MNHEY, CDR2 SVGAGI. V lost 2 bases and J lost 5, with 6 bases in between. This CDR3 has 13 residues. The CDR3 here is CASSYGGTGELFF. In DNA, the CDR3 is TGTGCCAGCAGTTACGGGGGGACCGGGGAGCTGTTTTTT.

The rearrangement joins TRBV18 to TRBJ2-7; 12 bases map to TRBD2. The CDR3 runs to 15 residues. Looked up from germline, CDR1 is KGHSH and CDR2 is LQKENI. V lost 5 bases to trimming and J lost 7 bases; unmatched junction nucleotides: 9. The CDR3 nucleotides are TGTGCCAGCTCAACGACTAGCGGGGGCCTGGGGGAGCAGTACTTC. It translates to CASSTTSGGLGEQYF.

The gene calls are TRBV6-4 and TRBJ2-1; D is unclear. V lost 0 bases and J 5 bases, leaving 11 bases between the germline ends. From germline, CDR1 is MRHNA and CDR2 SNTAGT. The CDR3 length is 15 residues. The CDR3 nucleotides read TGTGCCAGCAGTGACTCGGGTAGTTTAAACAATGAGCAGTTCTTC. Translating gives CASSDSGSLNNEQFF.

The chain carries TRBV5-1 and TRBJ2-6, with a tentative D call TRBD1 (5 bases). The V end lost 4 bases, the J end lost 2 bases, and 16 bases lay between the germline ends. The germline gives CDR1 SGHRS, CDR2 YFSETQ. This CDR3 region has 17 residues. CDR3 bases: TGCGCCAGCAGCCAAGGAGCAGGGTCGACTGGGGCCAACGTCCTGACTTTC. Its translation is CASSQGAGSTGANVLTF.

The DNA of the CDR3 is TGTGCCAGCAGCTTGGACCCGACGGGTTGGTACGAGCAGTACTTC. Translated, it gives CASSLDPTGWYEQYF. V usage is TRBV5-5 and J usage is TRBJ2-7; D gene ambiguous. V lost 0 bases, J lost 4 bases, and 14 bases lay in between. Germline V gene data show CDR1 as SGHKS and CDR2 as YYEKEE (reference sequence). This CDR3 region has 15 residues.

The chain is built from TRBV6-5 and TRBJ2-7, with 8 bases matching TRBD2. J gave up 7 bases and V 6 bases, and 8 bases lay outside the gene matches. Germline V gene sequence: CDR1 MNHEY, CDR2 SVGAGI. The CDR3 runs 13 residues. CDR3 nucleotides: TGTGCCAGCAGATCGGCGGGGGGCGGGGAGCAGTACTTC. This sequence encodes CASRSAGGGEQYF.

The CDR3 DNA reads TGTGCCAGCAGCTTAGGGGGCGCTTCCCCCTACAATGAGCAGTTCTTC. This translates into CASSLGGASPYNEQFF. The J gene is TRBJ2-1, the V gene TRBV11-2; TRBD1 is a possible D gene (5 bases). There are 16 residues in the CDR3. V lost 1 base and J 2 bases, leaving 12 bases between the germline ends. Germline CDR1 is SGHAT and CDR2 is FQNNGV.